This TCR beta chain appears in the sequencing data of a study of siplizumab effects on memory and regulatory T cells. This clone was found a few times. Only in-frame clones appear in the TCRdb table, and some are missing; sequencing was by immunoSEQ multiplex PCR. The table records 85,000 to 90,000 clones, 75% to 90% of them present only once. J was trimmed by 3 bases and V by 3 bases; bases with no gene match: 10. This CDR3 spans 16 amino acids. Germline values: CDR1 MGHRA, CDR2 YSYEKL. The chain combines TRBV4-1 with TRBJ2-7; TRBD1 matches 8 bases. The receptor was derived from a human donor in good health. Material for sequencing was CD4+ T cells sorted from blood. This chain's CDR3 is CASSQVPGQAYYEQYF. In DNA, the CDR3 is TGCGCCAGCAGCCAGGTTCCGGGACAGGCCTACTACGAGCAGTACTTC.